This T cell receptor beta chain was sequenced in a study of T cell responses to AZD1222 COVID-19 vaccine. Study-wide background: Second-dose schedules of about 4 or about 12 weeks were combined.

Germline loops: CDR1 LNHDA, CDR2 SQIVND (reference sequence). V lost 3 bases, J lost 10 bases, and 3 bases stayed unmatched. The CDR3 contains 14 residues. Regarding this clone: Its matching antigen is unknown.

The data were produced by immunoSEQ multiplex PCR, yet TCRdb's version contains in-frame clones alone and is incomplete. The repertoire holds around 130,000 clones, around 83% seen once, with 12% in the top ten. Overall study results and limits: With dominance at 160-218 and 743-854, vaccine-associated CD4 TCRs spanned spike. The breadth and depth of Spike-specific TCRs increased once two AZD1222 doses had been given. Most donors were white British, females outnumbered males, and clonal diversity was possibly underestimated.

The chain couples TRBV19 to TRBJ1-6, with TRBD1 matching over 10 bases. Source: peripheral blood, taken on day 0 of AZD1222 vaccination. This sequence was found in an adult in good health. The CDR3 region is CASSIGTGESPLHF. For the CDR3, the DNA is TGTGCCAGTAGTATTGGGACAGGGGAATCACCCCTCCACTTT.